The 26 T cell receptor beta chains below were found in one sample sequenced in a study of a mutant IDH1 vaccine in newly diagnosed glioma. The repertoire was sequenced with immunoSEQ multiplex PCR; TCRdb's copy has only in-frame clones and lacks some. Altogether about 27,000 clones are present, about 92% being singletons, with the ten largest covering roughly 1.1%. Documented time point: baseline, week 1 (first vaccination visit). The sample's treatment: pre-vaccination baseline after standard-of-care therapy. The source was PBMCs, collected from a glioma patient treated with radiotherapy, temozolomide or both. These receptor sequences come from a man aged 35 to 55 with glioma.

The CDR3 reads CASSWTSADTQYF. As DNA, the CDR3 is TGTGCCAGCAGCTGGACTAGCGCAGATACGCAGTATTTT. The V gene is TRBV11-2, the J gene TRBJ2-3; 9 bases match TRBD2. V lost 4 bases and J lost 4; bases outside the gene matches: 0. The CDR3 runs 13 residues. Looked up from germline, CDR1 is SGHAT and CDR2 is FQNNGV.

The CDR3 sequence is CASSRAGGEQYF. CDR3 nucleotide sequence: TGTGCCAGCAGCCGCGCCGGGGGGGAGCAGTACTTC. The rearrangement links TRBV4-2 to TRBJ2-7; TRBD2 aligns across 7 bases. CDR3 length: 12 residues. Germline lookup yields CDR1 LGHNA and CDR2 YNFKEQ. With V trimmed by 4 bases and J by 7 bases, 4 bases remained unmatched.

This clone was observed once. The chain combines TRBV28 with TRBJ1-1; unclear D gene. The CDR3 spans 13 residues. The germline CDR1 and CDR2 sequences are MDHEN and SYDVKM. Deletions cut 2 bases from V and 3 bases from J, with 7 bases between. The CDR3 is CASSLVGHTEAFF. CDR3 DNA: TGTGCCAGCAGTTTAGTAGGGCACACTGAAGCTTTCTTT. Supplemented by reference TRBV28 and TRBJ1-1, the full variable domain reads DVKVTQSSRYLVKRTGEKVFLECVQDMDHENMFWYRQDPGLGLRLIYFSYDVKMKEKGDIPEGYSVSREKKERFSLILESASTNQTSMYLCASSLVGHTEAFFGQGTRLTVV.

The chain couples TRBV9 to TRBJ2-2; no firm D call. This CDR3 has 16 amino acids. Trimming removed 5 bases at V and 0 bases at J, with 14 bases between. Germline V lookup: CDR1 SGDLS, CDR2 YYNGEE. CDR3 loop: CASRATSGTNTGELFF. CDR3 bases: TGTGCCAGCAGAGCGACGTCGGGCACGAACACCGGGGAGCTGTTTTTT. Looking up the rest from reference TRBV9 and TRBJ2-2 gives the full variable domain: DSGVTQTPKHLITATGQRVTLRCSPRSGDLSVYWYQQSLDQGLQFLIQYYNGEERAKGNILERFSAQQFPDLHSELNLSSLELGDSALYFCASRATSGTNTGELFFGEGSRLTVL.

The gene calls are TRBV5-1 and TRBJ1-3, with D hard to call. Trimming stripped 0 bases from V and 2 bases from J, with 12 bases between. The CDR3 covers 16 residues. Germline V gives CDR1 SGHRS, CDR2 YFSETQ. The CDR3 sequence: CASSLGGLSTGNTIYF. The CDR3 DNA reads TGCGCCAGCAGCTTGGGTGGGCTCTCGACTGGAAACACCATATATTTT.

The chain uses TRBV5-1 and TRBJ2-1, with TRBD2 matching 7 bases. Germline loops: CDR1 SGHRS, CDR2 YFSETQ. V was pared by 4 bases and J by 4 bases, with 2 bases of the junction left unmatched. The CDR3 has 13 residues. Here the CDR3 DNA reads TGCGCCAGCAGCCCAGCGGGATACAATGAGCAGTTCTTC. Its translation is CASSPAGYNEQFF.

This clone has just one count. The CDR3, as DNA: TGTGCCAGCTCGGACGGCTATCAGCCCCAGCATTTT. As protein: CASSDGYQPQHF. The rearrangement joins TRBV7-2 to TRBJ1-5; D uncertain. The CDR3 contains 12 residues. Trimming removed 8 bases at V and 5 bases at J, with 10 bases between. CDR1 and CDR2 (germline): SGHTA, FQGNSA.

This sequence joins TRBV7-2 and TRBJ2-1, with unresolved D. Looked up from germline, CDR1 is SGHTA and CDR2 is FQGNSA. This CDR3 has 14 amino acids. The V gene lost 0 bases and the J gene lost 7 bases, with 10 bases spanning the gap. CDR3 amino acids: CASSLAANANEQFF. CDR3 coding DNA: TGTGCCAGCAGCTTAGCCGCGAACGCGAATGAGCAGTTCTTC.

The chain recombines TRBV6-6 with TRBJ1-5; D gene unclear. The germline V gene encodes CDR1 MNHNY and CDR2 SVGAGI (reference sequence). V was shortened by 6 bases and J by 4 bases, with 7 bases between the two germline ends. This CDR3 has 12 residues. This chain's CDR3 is CASRTPNQPQHF. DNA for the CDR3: TGTGCCAGCAGGACACCGAATCAGCCCCAGCATTTT.

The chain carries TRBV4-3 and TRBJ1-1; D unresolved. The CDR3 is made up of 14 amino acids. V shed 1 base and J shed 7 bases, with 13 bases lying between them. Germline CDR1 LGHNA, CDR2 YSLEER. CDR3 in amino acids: CASSQVRRDIEAFF. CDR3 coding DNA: TGCGCCAGCAGCCAAGTCAGGAGGGATATTGAAGCTTTCTTT.

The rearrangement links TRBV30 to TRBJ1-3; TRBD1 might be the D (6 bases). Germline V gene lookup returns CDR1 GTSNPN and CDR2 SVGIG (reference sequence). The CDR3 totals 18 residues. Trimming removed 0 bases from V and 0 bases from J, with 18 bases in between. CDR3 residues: CAWSVGAGDAFSGNTIYF. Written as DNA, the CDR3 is TGTGCCTGGAGTGTAGGGGCAGGGGATGCCTTCTCTGGAAACACCATATATTTT.

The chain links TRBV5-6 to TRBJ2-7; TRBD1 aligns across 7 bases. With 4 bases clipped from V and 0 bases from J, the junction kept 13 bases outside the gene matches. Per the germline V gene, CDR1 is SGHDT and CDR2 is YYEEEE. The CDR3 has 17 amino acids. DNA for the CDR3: TGTGCCAGCAGCCGGTCCGGGACAGCCGCATTCTCCTACGAGCAGTACTTC. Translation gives CASSRSGTAAFSYEQYF. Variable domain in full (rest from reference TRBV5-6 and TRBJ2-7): DAGVTQSPTHLIKTRGQQVTLRCSPKSGHDTVSWYQQALGQGPQFIFQYYEEEERQRGNFPDRFSGHQFPNYSSELNVNALLLGDSALYLCASSRSGTAAFSYEQYFGPGTRLTVT.

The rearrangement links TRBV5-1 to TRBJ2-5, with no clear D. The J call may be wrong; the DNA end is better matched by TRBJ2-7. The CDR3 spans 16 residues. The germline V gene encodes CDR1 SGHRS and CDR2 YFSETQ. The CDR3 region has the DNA TGCGCCAGCAGCTTGGATGATCTGTCTACCAACTACGAGCAGTACTTC. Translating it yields CASSLDDLSTNYEQYF.

CDR3 amino acids: CASREPSSDYNEQFF. The CDR3 region has the DNA TGCGCCAGTCGCGAACCTAGTAGCGACTACAATGAGCAGTTCTTC. The rearrangement links TRBV5-1 to TRBJ2-1, with a possible D match to TRBD2 (5 bases). The CDR3 is 15 residues long. Trimming cost V 8 bases and J 3 bases, with 18 bases left between them. Germline V gives CDR1 SGHRS, CDR2 YFSETQ.

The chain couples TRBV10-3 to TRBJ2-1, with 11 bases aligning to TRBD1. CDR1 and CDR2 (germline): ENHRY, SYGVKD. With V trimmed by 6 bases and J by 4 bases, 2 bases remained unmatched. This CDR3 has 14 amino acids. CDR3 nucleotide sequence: TGTGCCATCAGCGGGACAGGGGGATACAATGAGCAGTTCTTC. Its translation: CAISGTGGYNEQFF.

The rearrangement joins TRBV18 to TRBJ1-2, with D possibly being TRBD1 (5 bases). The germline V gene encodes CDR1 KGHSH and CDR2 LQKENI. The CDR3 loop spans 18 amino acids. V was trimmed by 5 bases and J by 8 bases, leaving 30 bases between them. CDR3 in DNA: TGTGCCAGCTCAATCCCGGGGGGTTCGGACCAGGCCCCTAGGGGCTACACCTTC. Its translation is CASSIPGGSDQAPRGYTF.

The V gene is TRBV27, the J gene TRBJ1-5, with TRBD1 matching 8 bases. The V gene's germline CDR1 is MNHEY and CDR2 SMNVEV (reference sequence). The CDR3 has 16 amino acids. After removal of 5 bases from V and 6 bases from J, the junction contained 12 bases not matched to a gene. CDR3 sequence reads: CASSPSTGDEAQPQHF. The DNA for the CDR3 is TGTGCCAGCAGTCCATCGACAGGGGATGAGGCTCAGCCCCAGCATTTT.

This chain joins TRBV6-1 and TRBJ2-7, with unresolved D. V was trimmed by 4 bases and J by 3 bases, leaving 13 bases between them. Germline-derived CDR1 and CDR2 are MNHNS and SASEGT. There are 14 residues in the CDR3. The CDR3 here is CASSARPLSYEQYF. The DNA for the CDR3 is TGTGCCAGCAGTGCCCGACCTTTGAGCTACGAGCAGTACTTC.

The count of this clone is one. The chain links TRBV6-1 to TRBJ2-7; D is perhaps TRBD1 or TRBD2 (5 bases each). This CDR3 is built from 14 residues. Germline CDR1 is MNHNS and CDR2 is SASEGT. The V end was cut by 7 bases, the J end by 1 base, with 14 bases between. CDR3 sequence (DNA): TGTGCCAGCACTTTCGGGACGGAATCCTACGAGCAGTACTTC. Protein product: CASTFGTESYEQYF.

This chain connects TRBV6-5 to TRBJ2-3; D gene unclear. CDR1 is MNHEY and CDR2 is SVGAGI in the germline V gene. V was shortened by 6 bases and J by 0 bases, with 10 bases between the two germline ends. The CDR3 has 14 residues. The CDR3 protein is CASSIYSSTDTQYF. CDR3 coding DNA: TGTGCCAGCAGCATCTACTCTAGCACAGATACGCAGTATTTT.

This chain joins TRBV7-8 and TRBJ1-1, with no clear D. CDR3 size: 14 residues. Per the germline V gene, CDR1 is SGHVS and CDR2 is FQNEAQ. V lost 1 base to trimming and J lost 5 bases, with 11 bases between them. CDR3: CASSLVGVATEAFF. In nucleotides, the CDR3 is TGTGCCAGCAGCTTAGTCGGGGTAGCGACTGAAGCTTTCTTT.

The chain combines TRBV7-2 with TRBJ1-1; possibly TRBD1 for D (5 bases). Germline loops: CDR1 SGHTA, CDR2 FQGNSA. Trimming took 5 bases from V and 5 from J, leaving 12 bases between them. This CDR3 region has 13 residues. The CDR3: CASSPGRWTEAFF. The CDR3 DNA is TGTGCCAGCAGCCCGGGACGTTGGACTGAAGCTTTCTTT.

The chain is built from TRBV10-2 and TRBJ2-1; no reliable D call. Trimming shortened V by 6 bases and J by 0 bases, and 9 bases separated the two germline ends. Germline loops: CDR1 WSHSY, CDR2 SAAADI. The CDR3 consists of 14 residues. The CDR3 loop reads CASRYGASYNEQFF. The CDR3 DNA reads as TGCGCCAGCAGATACGGTGCCTCCTACAATGAGCAGTTCTTC.

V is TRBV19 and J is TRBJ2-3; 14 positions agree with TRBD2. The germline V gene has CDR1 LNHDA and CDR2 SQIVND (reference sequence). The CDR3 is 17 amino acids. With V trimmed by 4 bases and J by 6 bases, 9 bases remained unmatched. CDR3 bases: TGTGCCAGTAGTACCAGGACTAGCGGGGGGCTCTTGGATACGCAGTATTTT. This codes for CASSTRTSGGLLDTQYF.

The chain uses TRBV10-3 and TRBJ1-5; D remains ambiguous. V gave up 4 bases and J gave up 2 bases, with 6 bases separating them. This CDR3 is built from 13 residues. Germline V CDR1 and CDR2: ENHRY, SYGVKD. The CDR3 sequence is CAISGTGNQPQHF. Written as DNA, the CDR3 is TGTGCCATCAGTGGTACCGGCAATCAGCCCCAGCATTTT.

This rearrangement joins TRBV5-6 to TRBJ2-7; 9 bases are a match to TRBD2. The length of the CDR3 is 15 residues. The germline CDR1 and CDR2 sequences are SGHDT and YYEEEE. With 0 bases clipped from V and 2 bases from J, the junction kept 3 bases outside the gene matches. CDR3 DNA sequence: TGTGCCAGCAGCTTGGCGCTAGCGGGGACCTACGAGCAGTACTTC. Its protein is CASSLALAGTYEQYF.